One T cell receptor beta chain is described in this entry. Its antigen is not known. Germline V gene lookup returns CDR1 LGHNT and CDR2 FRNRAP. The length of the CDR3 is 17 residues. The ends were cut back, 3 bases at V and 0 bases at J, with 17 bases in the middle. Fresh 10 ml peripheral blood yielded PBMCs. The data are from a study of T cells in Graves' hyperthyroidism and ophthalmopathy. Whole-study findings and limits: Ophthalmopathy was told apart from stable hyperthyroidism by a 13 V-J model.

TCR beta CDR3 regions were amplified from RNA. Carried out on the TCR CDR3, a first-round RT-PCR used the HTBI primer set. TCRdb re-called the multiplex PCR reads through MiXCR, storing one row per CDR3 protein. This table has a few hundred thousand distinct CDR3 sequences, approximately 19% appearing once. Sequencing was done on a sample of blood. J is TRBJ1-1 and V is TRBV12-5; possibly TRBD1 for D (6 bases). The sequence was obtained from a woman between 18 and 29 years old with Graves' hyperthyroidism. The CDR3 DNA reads TGTGCTAGTGGTTTCCCCTCCGGGGGCATGATGAACACTGAAGCTTTCTTT. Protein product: CASGFPSGGMMNTEAFF.